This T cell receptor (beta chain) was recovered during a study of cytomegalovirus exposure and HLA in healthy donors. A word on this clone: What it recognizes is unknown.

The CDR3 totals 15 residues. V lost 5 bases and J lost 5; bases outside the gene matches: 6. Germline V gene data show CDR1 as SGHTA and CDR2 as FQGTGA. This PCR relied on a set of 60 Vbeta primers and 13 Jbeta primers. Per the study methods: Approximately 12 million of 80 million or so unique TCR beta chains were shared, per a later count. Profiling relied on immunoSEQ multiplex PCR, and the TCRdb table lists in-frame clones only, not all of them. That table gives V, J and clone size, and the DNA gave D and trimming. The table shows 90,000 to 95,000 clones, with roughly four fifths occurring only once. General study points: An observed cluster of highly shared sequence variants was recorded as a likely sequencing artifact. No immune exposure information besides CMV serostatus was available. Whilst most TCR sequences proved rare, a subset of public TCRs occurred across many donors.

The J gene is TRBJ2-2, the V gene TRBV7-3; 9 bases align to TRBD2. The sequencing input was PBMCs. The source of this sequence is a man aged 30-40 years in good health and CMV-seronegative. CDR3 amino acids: CASSRDLAGTGELFF. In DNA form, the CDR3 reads TGTGCCAGCAGCAGAGACCTAGCGGGGACCGGGGAGCTGTTTTTT.